The 9 T cell receptor beta chains listed next were all sequenced from one sample in a study of T cells in Graves' hyperthyroidism and ophthalmopathy. TCR beta CDR3 regions were amplified from RNA transcripts. Primed by the HTBI set, a first-round RT-PCR was run on the TCR CDR3. MiXCR, run by TCRdb on the multiplex PCR reads, gives a single entry per CDR3 protein. The sample has approximately 410,000 distinct CDR3 sequences, roughly 15% seen once. Source material: blood. The source of these receptors is a woman in her late teens or twenties with Graves' hyperthyroidism.

V is TRBV28 and J is TRBJ2-3, with D tentatively TRBD2 (6 bases). Germline-derived CDR1 and CDR2 are MDHEN and SYDVKM. V gave up 2 bases and J gave up 6 bases, with 15 bases separating them. The CDR3 has 15 residues. CDR3 nucleotides: TGTGCCAGCAGTTTAAGACTAGATAACACGGATACGCAGTATTTT. Translation: CASSLRLDNTDTQYF.

In this sample, this clonotype turned up many times. V gene TRBV2 combines with J gene TRBJ1-2, with no clear D. From germline, CDR1 is SNHLY and CDR2 FYNNEI. The CDR3 extends over 13 amino acids. Trimming left V 2 bases short and J 2 bases short, with 6 bases between. CDR3 sequence: CASSEPGNYGYTF. The CDR3 DNA sequence: TGTGCCAGCAGTGAACCGGGGAACTATGGCTACACCTTC.

This clonotype showed up just a few times. V usage is TRBV30 and J usage is TRBJ1-2; D is possibly TRBD1 (6 bases). Germline CDR1 reads GTSNPN; CDR2 reads SVGIG (reference sequence). V was trimmed by 7 bases and J by 4 bases, leaving 19 bases between them. The CDR3 extends over 14 amino acids. The CDR3 loop is CASAQGEKAYGYTF. The CDR3, as DNA: TGTGCCTCCGCACAGGGAGAAAAGGCCTATGGCTACACCTTC.

The table lists this clonotype with many counts. The chain joins TRBV28 to TRBJ2-3, with unresolved D. Per germline, CDR1 MDHEN and CDR2 SYDVKM. This CDR3 has 15 amino acids. Trimming left V 3 bases short and J 0 bases short, with 10 bases between. In DNA, the CDR3 is TGTGCCAGCAGTTTGAAGGCACTTAGCACAGATACGCAGTATTTT. This codes for CASSLKALSTDTQYF.

This clonotype has only a few counts. V and J are TRBV27 and TRBJ2-1; possibly TRBD2 for D (5 bases). CDR3 size: 14 residues. In germline, CDR1 is MNHEY, CDR2 SMNVEV (reference sequence). V gave up 3 bases and J gave up 5 bases, with 11 bases separating them. CDR3 in amino acids: CASSFRTQNNEQFF. As DNA, the CDR3 is TGTGCCAGCAGTTTCCGGACTCAGAACAATGAGCAGTTCTTC.

This clonotype was observed at least ten times. The rearrangement links TRBV11-1 to TRBJ1-2; D is perhaps TRBD1 (6 bases). Germline V gene sequence: CDR1 SGHAT, CDR2 FQDESV (reference sequence). The ends were cut back, 4 bases at V and 7 bases at J, with 10 bases in the middle. CDR3 length equals 12 residues. CDR3: CASSSGGRGYTF. The CDR3 bases are TGTGCCAGCAGCTCTGGGGGCCGTGGCTACACCTTC.

This clonotype has a count of ten or more. This chain joins TRBV6-1 and TRBJ2-3, with D possibly matching TRBD2 (7 bases). Germline CDR1 reads MNHNS; CDR2 reads SASEGT. V was trimmed by 1 base and J by 5 bases, leaving 10 bases between them. The CDR3 runs 14 residues. CDR3 bases: TGTGCCAGCAGTGAAGTAGGGGGGGAAGATACGCAGTATTTT. Translating it yields CASSEVGGEDTQYF.

This chain uses TRBV27 with TRBJ2-5; perhaps D is TRBD1 or TRBD2 (5 bases each). The germline CDR1 and CDR2 sequences are MNHEY and SMNVEV (reference sequence). The CDR3 sequence is 19 residues long. With 3 bases removed from V and 4 bases from J, the gap between germline ends came to 27 bases. The CDR3: CASSFVSKRGEVVGETQYF. CDR3 in DNA: TGTGCCAGCAGTTTCGTCAGTAAGAGGGGAGAGGTAGTGGGAGAGACCCAGTACTTC.

The V call is TRBV7-9, the J call TRBJ1-3; D remains unclear. Between the trimmed V and J ends, which lost 3 bases and 0 bases, there was a span of 9 bases. The length of the CDR3 is 15 residues. Germline loops: CDR1 SEHNR, CDR2 FQNEAQ (reference sequence). CDR3 nucleotide sequence: TGTGCCAGCAGCTTCGGAGACGCCTCTGGAAACACCATATATTTT. It is translated as CASSFGDASGNTIYF.